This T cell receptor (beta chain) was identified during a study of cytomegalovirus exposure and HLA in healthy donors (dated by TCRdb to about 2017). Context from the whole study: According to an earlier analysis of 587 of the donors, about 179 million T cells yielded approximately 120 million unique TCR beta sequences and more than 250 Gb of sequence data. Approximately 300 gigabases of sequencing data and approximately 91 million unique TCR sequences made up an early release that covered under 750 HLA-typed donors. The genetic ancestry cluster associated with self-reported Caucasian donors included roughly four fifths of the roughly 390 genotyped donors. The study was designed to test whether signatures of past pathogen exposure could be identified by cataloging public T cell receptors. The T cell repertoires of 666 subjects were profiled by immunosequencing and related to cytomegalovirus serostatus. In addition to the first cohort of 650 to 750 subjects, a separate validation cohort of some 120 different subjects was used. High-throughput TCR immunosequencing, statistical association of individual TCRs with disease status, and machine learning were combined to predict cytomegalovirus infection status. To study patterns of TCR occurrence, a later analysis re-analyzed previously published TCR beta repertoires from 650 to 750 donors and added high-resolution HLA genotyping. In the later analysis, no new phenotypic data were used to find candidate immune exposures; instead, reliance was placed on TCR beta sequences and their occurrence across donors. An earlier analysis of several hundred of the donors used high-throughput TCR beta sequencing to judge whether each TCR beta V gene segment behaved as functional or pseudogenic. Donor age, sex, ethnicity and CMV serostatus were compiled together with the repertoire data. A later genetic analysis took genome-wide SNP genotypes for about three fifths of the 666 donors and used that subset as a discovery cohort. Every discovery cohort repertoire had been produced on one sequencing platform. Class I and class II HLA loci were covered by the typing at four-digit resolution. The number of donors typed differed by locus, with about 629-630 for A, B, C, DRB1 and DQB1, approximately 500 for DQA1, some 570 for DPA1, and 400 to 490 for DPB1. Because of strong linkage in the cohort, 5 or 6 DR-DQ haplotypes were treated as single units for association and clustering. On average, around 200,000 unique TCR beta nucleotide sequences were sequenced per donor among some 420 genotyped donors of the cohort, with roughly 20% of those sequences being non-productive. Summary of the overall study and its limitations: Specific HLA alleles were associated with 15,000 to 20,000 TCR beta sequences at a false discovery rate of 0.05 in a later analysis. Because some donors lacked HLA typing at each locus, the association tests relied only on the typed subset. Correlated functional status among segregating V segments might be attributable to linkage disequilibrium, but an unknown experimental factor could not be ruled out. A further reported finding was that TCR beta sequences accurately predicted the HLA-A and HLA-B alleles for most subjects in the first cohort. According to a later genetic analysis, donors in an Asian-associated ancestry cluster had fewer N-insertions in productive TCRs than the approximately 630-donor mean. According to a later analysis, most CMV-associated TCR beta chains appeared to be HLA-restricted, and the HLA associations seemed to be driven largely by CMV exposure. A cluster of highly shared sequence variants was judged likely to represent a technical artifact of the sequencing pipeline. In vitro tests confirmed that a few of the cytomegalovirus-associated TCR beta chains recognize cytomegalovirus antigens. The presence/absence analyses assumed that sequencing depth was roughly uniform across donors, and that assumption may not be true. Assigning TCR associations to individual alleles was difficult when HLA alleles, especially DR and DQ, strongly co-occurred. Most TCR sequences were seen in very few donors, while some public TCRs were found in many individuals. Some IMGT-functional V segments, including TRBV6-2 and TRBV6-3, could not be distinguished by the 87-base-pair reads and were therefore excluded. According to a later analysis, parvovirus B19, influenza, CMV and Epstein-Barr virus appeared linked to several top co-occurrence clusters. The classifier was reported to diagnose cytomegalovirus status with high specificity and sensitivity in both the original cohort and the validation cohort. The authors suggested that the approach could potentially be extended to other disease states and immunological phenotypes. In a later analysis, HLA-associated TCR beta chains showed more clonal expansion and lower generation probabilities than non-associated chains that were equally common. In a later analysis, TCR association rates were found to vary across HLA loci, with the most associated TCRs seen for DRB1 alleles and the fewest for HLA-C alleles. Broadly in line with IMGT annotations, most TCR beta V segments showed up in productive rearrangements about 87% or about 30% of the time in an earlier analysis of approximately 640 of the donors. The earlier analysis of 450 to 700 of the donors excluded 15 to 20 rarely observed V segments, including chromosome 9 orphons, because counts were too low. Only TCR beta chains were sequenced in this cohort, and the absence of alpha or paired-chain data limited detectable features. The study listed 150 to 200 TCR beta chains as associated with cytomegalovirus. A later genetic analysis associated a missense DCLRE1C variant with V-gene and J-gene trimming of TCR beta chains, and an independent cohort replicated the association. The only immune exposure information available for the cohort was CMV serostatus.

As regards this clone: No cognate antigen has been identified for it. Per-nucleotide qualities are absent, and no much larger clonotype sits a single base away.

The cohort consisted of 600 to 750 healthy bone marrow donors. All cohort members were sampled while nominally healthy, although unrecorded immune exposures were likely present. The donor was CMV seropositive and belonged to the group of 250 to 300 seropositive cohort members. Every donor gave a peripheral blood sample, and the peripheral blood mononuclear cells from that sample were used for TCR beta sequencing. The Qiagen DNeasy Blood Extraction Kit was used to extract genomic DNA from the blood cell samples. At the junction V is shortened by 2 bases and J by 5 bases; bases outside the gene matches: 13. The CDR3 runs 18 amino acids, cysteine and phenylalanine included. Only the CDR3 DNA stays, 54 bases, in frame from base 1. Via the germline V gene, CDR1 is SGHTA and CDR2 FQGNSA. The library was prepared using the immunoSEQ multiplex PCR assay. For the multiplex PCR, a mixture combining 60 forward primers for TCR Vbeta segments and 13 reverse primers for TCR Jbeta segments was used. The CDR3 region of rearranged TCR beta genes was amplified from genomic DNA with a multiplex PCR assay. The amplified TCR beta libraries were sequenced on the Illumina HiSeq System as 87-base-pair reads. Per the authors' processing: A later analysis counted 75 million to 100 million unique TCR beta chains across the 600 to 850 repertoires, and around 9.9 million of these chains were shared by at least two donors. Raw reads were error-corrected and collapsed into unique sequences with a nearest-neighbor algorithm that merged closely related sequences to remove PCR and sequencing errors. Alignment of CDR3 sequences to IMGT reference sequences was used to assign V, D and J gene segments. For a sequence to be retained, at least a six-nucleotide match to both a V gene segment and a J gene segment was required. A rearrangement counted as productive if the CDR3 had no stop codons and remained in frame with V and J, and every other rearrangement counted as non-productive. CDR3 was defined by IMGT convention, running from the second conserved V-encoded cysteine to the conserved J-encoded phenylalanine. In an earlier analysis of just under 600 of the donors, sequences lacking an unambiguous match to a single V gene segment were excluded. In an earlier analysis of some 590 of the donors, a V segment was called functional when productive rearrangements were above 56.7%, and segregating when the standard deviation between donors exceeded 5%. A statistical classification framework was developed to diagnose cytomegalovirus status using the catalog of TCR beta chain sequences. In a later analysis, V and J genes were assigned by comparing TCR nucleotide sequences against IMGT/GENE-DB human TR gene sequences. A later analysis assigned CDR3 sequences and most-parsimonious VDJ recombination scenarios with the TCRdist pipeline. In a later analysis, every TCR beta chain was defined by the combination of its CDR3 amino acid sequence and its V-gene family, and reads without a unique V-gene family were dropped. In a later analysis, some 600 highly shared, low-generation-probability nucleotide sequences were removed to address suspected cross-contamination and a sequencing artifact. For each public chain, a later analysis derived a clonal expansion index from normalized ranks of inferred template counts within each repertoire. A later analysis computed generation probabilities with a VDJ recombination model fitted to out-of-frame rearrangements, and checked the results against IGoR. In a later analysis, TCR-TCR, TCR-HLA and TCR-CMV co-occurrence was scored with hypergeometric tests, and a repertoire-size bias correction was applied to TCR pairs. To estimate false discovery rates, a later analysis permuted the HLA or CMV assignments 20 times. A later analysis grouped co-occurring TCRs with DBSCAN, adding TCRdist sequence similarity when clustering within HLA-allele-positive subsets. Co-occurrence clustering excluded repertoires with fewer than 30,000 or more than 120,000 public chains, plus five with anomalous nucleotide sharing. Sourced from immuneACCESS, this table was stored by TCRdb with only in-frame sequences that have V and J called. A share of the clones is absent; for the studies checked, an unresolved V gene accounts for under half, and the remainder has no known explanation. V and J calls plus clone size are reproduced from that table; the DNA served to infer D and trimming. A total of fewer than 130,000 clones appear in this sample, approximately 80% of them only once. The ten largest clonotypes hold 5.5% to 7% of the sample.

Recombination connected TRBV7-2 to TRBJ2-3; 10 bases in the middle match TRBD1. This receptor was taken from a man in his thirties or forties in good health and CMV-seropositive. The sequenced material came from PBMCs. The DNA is TGTGCCAGCAGCTTACGGAGTTTGGGGGACAGGGGTAGAGATACGCAGTATTTT. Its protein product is CASSLRSLGDRGRDTQYF.